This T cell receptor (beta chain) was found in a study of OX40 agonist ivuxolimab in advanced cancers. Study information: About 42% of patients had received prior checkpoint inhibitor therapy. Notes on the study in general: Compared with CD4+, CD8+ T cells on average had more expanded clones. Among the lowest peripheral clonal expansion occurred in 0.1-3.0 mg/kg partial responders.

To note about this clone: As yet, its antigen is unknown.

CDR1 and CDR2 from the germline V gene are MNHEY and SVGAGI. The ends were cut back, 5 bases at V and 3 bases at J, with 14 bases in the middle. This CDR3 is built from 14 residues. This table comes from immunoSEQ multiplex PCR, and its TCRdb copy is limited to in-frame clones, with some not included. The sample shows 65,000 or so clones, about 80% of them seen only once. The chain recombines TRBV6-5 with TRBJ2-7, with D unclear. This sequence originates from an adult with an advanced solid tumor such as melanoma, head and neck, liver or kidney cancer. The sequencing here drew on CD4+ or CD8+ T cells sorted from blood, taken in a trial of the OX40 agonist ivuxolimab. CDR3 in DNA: TGTGCCAGCAGTACAGACGGTGGATTCTACGAGCAGTACTTC. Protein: CASSTDGGFYEQYF.